This passage covers 15 T cell receptor beta chains from one sample sequenced in a study of early T cells in non-severe SARS-CoV-2 infection. TCRdb passed the 5' RACE reads through MiXCR, listing each CDR3 protein once. The profile covers about 39,000 distinct CDR3 sequences, with 4% to 4.5% appearing a single time and about 3% taken by the ten largest. Specimen: whole blood. The origin of the receptors is an adult who was a healthcare worker with PCR-confirmed SARS-CoV-2 infection or an uninfected control (not recorded which).

The table lists this clonotype with many counts. The genes are TRBV14 and TRBJ2-1; TRBD2 might be the D (5 bases). Germline CDR1 is SGHDN and CDR2 is FVKESK. The CDR3 runs to 15 residues. V was trimmed by 2 bases and J by 4 bases, leaving 12 bases between them. CDR3 loop: CASSQFTGMYNEQFF. CDR3 bases: TGTGCCAGCAGCCAATTTACGGGAATGTACAATGAGCAGTTCTTC.

This clonotype was seen at least ten times. The chain couples TRBV7-6 to TRBJ1-1, with no clear D. The CDR3 has 13 residues. Per germline, CDR1 SGHVS and CDR2 FNYEAQ. Trimming shortened V by 4 bases and J by 4 bases, and 10 bases separated the two germline ends. The CDR3 is CASSSLVGTEAFF. DNA for the CDR3: TGTGCCAGCAGCTCCCTCGTCGGCACTGAAGCTTTCTTT.

The J gene is TRBJ1-2, the V gene TRBV7-8; 7 bases are a match to TRBD1. V gave up 5 bases and J gave up 3 bases; unmatched junction bases: 9. The CDR3 length is 15 residues. CDR1 and CDR2 (germline): SGHVS, FQNEAQ. CDR3 loop: CASSPNDRVYYGYTF. In DNA form, the CDR3 reads TGTGCCAGCAGCCCCAACGACAGGGTCTACTATGGCTACACCTTC.

The sample holds many counts of this clonotype. The rearrangement links TRBV19 to TRBJ1-5, with D possibly being TRBD1 (5 bases). CDR3 length: 14 residues. Germline lookup yields CDR1 LNHDA and CDR2 SQIVND (reference sequence). The V gene lost 8 bases and the J gene lost 2 bases, with 13 bases spanning the gap. CDR3 amino acids: CASRSRAGNQPQHF. CDR3 nucleotides: TGTGCCAGTCGGAGCAGGGCGGGCAATCAGCCCCAGCATTTT. Drawing the rest from reference TRBV19 and TRBJ1-5, the complete variable domain is DGGITQSPKYLFRKEGQNVTLSCEQNLNHDAMYWYRQDPGQGLRLIYYSQIVNDFQKGDIAEGYSVSREKKESFPLTVTSAQKNPTAFYLCASRSRAGNQPQHFGDGTRLSIL.

This clonotype was counted at least ten times. This chain connects TRBV7-9 to TRBJ2-3; no clear D gene. Trimming pared 4 bases from V and 0 bases from J, leaving 8 bases between. Germline CDR1 and CDR2: SEHNR and FQNEAQ (reference sequence). The CDR3 covers 14 residues. CDR3 amino acids: CASSSVYSTDTQYF. In DNA form, the CDR3 reads TGTGCCAGCAGCTCCGTGTATAGCACAGATACGCAGTATTTT.

The V gene is TRBV4-1, the J gene TRBJ2-1; 14 nucleotides match TRBD2. Germline V gives CDR1 MGHRA, CDR2 YSYEKL. J lost 0 bases, V lost 1 base, and 8 bases had no gene match. This CDR3 spans 20 amino acids. The CDR3 here is CASSQGRLAGGRSSYNEQFF. CDR3 in DNA: TGCGCCAGCAGCCAAGGTAGACTAGCGGGAGGGCGTAGCTCCTACAATGAGCAGTTCTTC.

The CDR3 protein is CASAHPVPGVCETQYF. CDR3 nucleotides: TGTGCTAGCGCTCACCCCGTTCCAGGGGTTTGTGAGACCCAGTACTTC. The rearrangement joins TRBV7-7 to TRBJ2-5; D might be TRBD1 (6 bases). CDR1 and CDR2 (germline): SSHAT, FNYEAQ (reference sequence). This CDR3 contains 16 residues.

This clonotype came up many times. The chain combines TRBV6-1 with TRBJ2-1; D ambiguous. The CDR3 has 11 residues. V lost 3 bases, J lost 8 bases, and 5 bases lay in between. Germline CDR1 is MNHNS and CDR2 is SASEGT. The CDR3 DNA sequence: TGTGCCAGCAGTGATTACCATGAGCAGTTCTTC. Its translation: CASSDYHEQFF.

The V call is TRBV7-9, the J call TRBJ2-7; TRBD1 agrees at 7 bases. With V trimmed by 5 bases and J by 5 bases, 15 bases remained unmatched. The CDR3 length is 16 residues. In germline, CDR1 is SEHNR, CDR2 FQNEAQ (reference sequence). CDR3 DNA: TGTGCCAGCAGCCGATCCCCGGGACAGAAATTCCACGAGCAGTACTTC. Its translation: CASSRSPGQKFHEQYF. Looking up the rest from reference TRBV7-9 and TRBJ2-7 gives the full variable domain: DTGVSQNPRHKITKRGQNVTFRCDPISEHNRLYWYRQTLGQGPEFLTYFQNEAQLEKSRLLSDRFSAERPKGSFSTLEIQRTEQGDSAMYLCASSRSPGQKFHEQYFGPGTRLTVT.

This clonotype was counted at least ten times. V gene TRBV6-5 combines with J gene TRBJ1-2; weak D call: TRBD1 (5 bases). In germline, CDR1 is MNHEY, CDR2 SVGAGI. The CDR3 contains 15 residues. The V and J ends lost 2 bases and 5 bases respectively, with 15 bases between them. Here the CDR3 DNA reads TGTGCCAGCAGTTACCTTGGGGGTTCAGAATATGGCTACACCTTC. Its protein is CASSYLGGSEYGYTF.

Many counts were recorded for this clonotype. CDR3 nucleotide sequence: TGTGCCAGCAGCCAATCCCGGGGGAGCTCCTACAATGAGCAGTTCTTC. Protein: CASSQSRGSSYNEQFF. This chain links TRBV3-1 with TRBJ2-1, with D possibly TRBD2 on 6 matching bases. Germline lookup yields CDR1 LGHDT and CDR2 YNNKEL (reference sequence). V shed 2 bases and J shed 0 bases, with 11 bases lying between them. This CDR3 spans 16 amino acids.

The chain joins TRBV29-1 to TRBJ1-1; possible D gene TRBD1, 5 bases. This CDR3 has 13 residues. Germline V CDR1 and CDR2: SQVTM, ANQGSEA. V was shortened by 4 bases and J by 1 base, with 10 bases between the two germline ends. The CDR3 reads CSVVAGSNTEAFF. The CDR3 DNA reads TGCAGCGTTGTGGCAGGGTCGAACACTGAAGCTTTCTTT.

This clonotype has ten or more counts. The V gene is TRBV7-2, the J gene TRBJ1-4; D remains ambiguous. V was cut by 5 bases and J by 3 bases, with 7 bases left in between. CDR1 is SGHTA, CDR2 FQGNSA, per germline. The CDR3 contains 13 residues. The DNA of the CDR3 is TGTGCCAGCAGCCGCGCGGCTAATGAAAAACTGTTTTTT. Translating it yields CASSRAANEKLFF.

The J gene is TRBJ2-7, the V gene TRBV11-2; D is perhaps TRBD1 (5 bases). The CDR3 is made up of 13 amino acids. V dropped 0 bases and J dropped 2 bases, with 5 bases sitting between them. CDR1 and CDR2 (germline): SGHAT, FQNNGV. The CDR3 coding sequence is TGTGCCAGCAGCTTAGACAGGGCCTACGAGCAGTACTTC. Translation: CASSLDRAYEQYF.

This clonotype appeared many times. The CDR3 region has the DNA TGTGCCTGGAGTGTACTGAGCACCACTAGCACAGATACGCAGTATTTT. This sequence encodes CAWSVLSTTSTDTQYF. The V and J genes are TRBV30 and TRBJ2-3; no firm D call. Germline values: CDR1 GTSNPN, CDR2 SVGIG (reference sequence). The V end was cut by 0 bases, the J end by 0 bases, with 13 bases between. There are 16 residues in the CDR3.